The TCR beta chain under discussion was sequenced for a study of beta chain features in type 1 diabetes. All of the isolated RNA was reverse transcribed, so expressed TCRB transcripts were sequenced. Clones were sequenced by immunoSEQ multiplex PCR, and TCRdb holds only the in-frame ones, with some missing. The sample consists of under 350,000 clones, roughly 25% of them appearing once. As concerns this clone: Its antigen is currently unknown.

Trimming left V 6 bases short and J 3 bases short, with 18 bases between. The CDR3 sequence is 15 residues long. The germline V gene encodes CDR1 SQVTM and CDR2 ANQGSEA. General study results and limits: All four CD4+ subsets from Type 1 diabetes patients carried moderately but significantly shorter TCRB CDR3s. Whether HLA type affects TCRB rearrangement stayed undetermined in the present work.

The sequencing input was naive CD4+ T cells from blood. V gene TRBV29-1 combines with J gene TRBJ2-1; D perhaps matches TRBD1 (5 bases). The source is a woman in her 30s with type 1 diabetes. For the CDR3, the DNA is TGCAGCGTGGTACCGACAGACCTAAGCTACAATGAGCAGTTCTTC. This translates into CSVVPTDLSYNEQFF.